Included here is one T cell receptor beta chain sequence, with context. Its antigen remains unidentified. No base-level quality is on record; no much larger clone is a single base apart. Collaborating institutions collected whole blood in K2EDTA tubes following their own protocols. For TCRbeta analysis, collaborators shipped samples as frozen whole blood, isolated PBMCs, or DNA extracted from either of those sample types. Per the germline V gene, SGHTA is the CDR1 and FQGNSA is the CDR2. Reading from cysteine to phenylalanine, the CDR3 counts 15 amino acids. The only DNA kept is the CDR3, 45 bases in frame from the first base. V is trimmed back by 1 base and J by 0 bases, and the junction contains 1 base that no gene match accounts for. The sample is drawn from a study of blood T cell repertoires in COVID-19 (dated by TCRdb to about 2020). With regard to the full study: Samples covering the acute and convalescent phases of COVID-19 were provided by collaborators in the United States, Italy and Spain. The material from the prospective study consisted of cDNA or gDNA derived from T cells, B-cell-depleted T cells, or PBMCs. Subjects who had been exposed to COVID-19, were actively infected with it, or had recovered from it provided the deeply sampled blood TCRbeta repertoires that made up the dataset. The repertoires were released in a freely available public database intended as a resource for research on the immune response to SARS-CoV-2. The samples were drawn from two sources: the first 160 participants of the ongoing ImmuneRACE study, and 950 to 1,500 subjects contributed by 6 global collaborators. Nearly every sample came with metadata listing a de-identified subject ID, COVID-19 status, age in years and sex. HLA class I and class II types, where available, came from metadata supplied by the sample provider rather than from assay-based typing. The paper's findings and limits, for the study overall: Clinical and demographic metadata were provided uncurated, with the amount varying by source and participant.

TCRbeta CDR3 regions were amplified from genomic DNA by means of the immunoSEQ Assay, a bias-controlled multiplex PCR. Per the source publication's procedure: Nucleated cell counts per sample were estimated from amplification of reference gene primers within the assay. To quantify the absolute abundance of each unique TCRbeta CDR3 rearrangement, sequence reads were collapsed and filtered. For each sample, productive Simpson clonality was calculated by taking the square root of Simpson's diversity index across productive rearrangements. Imported from immuneACCESS, the table was reduced by TCRdb to in-frame sequences with V and J called. These copies leave out some clones; in studies compared against another copy, an unresolved V gene accounts for under half, and the cause of the remainder is not known. That table is the source of V, J and clone size, and D and trimming were worked out from the DNA. The sample data list about 400,000 clones, and just over 85% of these were observed just once. The ten largest make up 1.4% of the sample.

The sample consisted of peripheral blood. The sequence links TRBV7-2 to TRBJ2-5; TRBD1 lines up with 8 middle nucleotides. The clonotype comes from a woman in her 30s with active or convalescent COVID-19. The sequenced DNA: TGTGCCAGCAGCTTAGGGGACAGGTACCAAGAGACCCAGTACTTC. It is translated as CASSLGDRYQETQYF.